Given below is one TCR beta chain in context. Its specificity is unknown. The source of the sample is a study of T cells after yellow fever vaccination. Study-wide findings and caveats: Post-booster reappearance was seen for most primary-vaccination clones (around 96% CD4, around 89% CD8).

For TCR, cDNA came from 5'RACE template switching, which added a universal primer site and UMIs. TCRdb analysed the 5' RACE reads with MiXCR anew, one entry per CDR3 protein. The sample carries 610,000 or so distinct CDR3 sequences, over 9% recorded once. The germline V gene has CDR1 MDHEN and CDR2 SYDVKM. The CDR3 loop spans 14 amino acids. Losses at the gene ends were 2 bases for V and 3 bases for J; bases not matched to a gene: 3. The receptor was derived from a man aged 25 to 45 who received the YFV17D yellow fever vaccine. The chain uses TRBV28 and TRBJ1-1, with 7 bases aligning to TRBD1. The sample consisted of PBMCs, taken on the day of the yellow fever booster vaccination. This CDR3 is CASSLTGEYTEAFF. The CDR3 coding sequence is TGTGCCAGCAGTTTAACAGGGGAATACACTGAAGCTTTCTTT. Complete variable domain (other parts from reference TRBV28 and TRBJ1-1): DVKVTQSSRYLVKRTGEKVFLECVQDMDHENMFWYRQDPGLGLRLIYFSYDVKMKEKGDIPEGYSVSREKKERFSLILESASTNQTSMYLCASSLTGEYTEAFFGQGTRLTVV.